Below are 27 T cell receptor beta chains sequenced from a single sample in a study of neurological immune-mediated disorders (dated by TCRdb to between 2018 and 2020). The time point label for this specimen denotes: longitudinal time-point 3. Libraries were made using 5' RACE. Reads for this sample came from an Illumina HiSeq 2500. TCRdb handled the public reads itself, with Q25 trimming in fastp and clone calling in MiXCR, and kept productive beta chains. Identical CDR3 protein sequences are pooled into one entry, listed with their most common genes and DNA. The sample records roughly 100,000 distinct CDR3 sequences, 11% of which are singletons. Approximately 3.1% of the sample goes to the ten largest clones. The sequencing sample was made of PBMCs. Every receptor here comes from a female donor with HTLV-1-associated myelopathy (HAM/TSP).

The table lists this clonotype with a few counts. The chain uses TRBV6-6 and TRBJ2-7, with D uncertain. There are 13 residues in the CDR3. CDR1 MNHNY and CDR2 SVGAGI come from the germline V gene (reference sequence). Trimming took off 0 bases at V and 6 bases at J, with 9 bases between the two ends. In nucleotides, the CDR3 is TGTGCCAGCAGTTACTCGTCGAATGCCGAGCAGTACTTC. Its protein is CASSYSSNAEQYF.

In the case of this clonotype: It may be a read error: a sequence one base away is much more abundant. The CDR3 end shows no conserved phenylalanine or tryptophan, and so a read error is likely. V gene TRBV5-1 combines with J gene TRBJ2-1; 8 nucleotides agree with TRBD1. V shed 4 bases and J 9 bases; nucleotides not matched to a gene: 12. CDR3 length: 15 amino acids. Germline values: CDR1 SGHRS, CDR2 YFSETQ. The CDR3 DNA reads TGCGCCAGCAGCCCAGGGGGCGTAGAAGGCCTTGAGCAGTTCTTA. Its protein product is CASSPGGVEGLEQFL.

This clonotype turned up a few times. The chain links TRBV5-1 to TRBJ2-3; TRBD1 might be the D (5 bases). V lost 0 bases, J lost 4 bases, and 6 bases lay in between. Germline V gives CDR1 SGHRS, CDR2 YFSETQ. The CDR3 loop spans 13 amino acids. The CDR3, as DNA: TGCGCCAGCAGCTTGGACAGGCCAGATACGCAGTATTTT. This codes for CASSLDRPDTQYF. The whole variable domain, remainder taken from reference TRBV5-1 and TRBJ2-3, is KAGVTQTPRYLIKTRGQQVTLSCSPISGHRSVSWYQQTPGQGLQFLFEYFSETQRNKGNFPGRFSGRQFSNSRSEMNVSTLELGDSALYLCASSLDRPDTQYFGPGTRLTVL.

In this sample, this clonotype turned up many times. The rearrangement joins TRBV2 to TRBJ1-1; no clear D. Deletions cut 6 bases from V and 4 bases from J, with 6 bases between. Germline CDR1 is SNHLY and CDR2 is FYNNEI. CDR3 size: 11 residues. CDR3 DNA: TGTGCCAGCAGCGGAGTCACTGAAGCTTTCTTT. It translates to CASSGVTEAFF.

This clonotype appeared a few times. This chain joins TRBV7-8 and TRBJ2-7; D possibly corresponds to TRBD1 (6 bases). The CDR3 has 14 amino acids. The V gene's germline CDR1 is SGHVS and CDR2 FQNEAQ. Trimming pared 2 bases from V and 2 bases from J, leaving 10 bases between. The DNA for the CDR3 is TGTGCCAGCAGCTTAAAGGACAGCGCCTACGAGCAGTACTTC. Protein product: CASSLKDSAYEQYF.

This clonotype was observed at least ten times. One junction end does not reproduce the germline sequence, and a read error may be involved. The rearrangement links TRBV5-1 to TRBJ2-7; D is ambiguous. Germline CDR1 and CDR2: SGHRS and YFSETQ. The length of the CDR3 is 12 residues. The CDR3 loop reads CASSHVSDEQYF. The CDR3 nucleotides are TGCGCCAGCAGCCACGTCTCCGACGAGCAGTACTTC.

This clonotype has a count of ten or more. The chain carries TRBV28 and TRBJ2-7; D may be TRBD1 or TRBD2 (5 bases each). V lost 7 bases and J 1 base, leaving 14 bases between the germline ends. Germline CDR1 is MDHEN and CDR2 is SYDVKM. The CDR3 spans 14 residues. The CDR3 DNA sequence: TGTGCCAGCAATCCCGGGACCGAGTCCTACGAGCAGTACTTC. It encodes CASNPGTESYEQYF.

The rearrangement links TRBV5-1 to TRBJ2-1; unclear D gene. CDR1 is SGHRS and CDR2 is YFSETQ in the germline V gene. V was clipped by 7 bases and J by 3 bases, with 11 bases between them. The CDR3 sequence is 13 residues long. In nucleotides, the CDR3 is TGCGCCAGCGCCGACCCTATCTACAATGAGCAGTTCTTC. It encodes CASADPIYNEQFF.

The chain couples TRBV20-1 to TRBJ1-3; D perhaps matches TRBD1 (6 bases). CDR3 length equals 15 residues. Germline lookup yields CDR1 DFQATT and CDR2 SNEGSKA (reference sequence). V lost 3 bases, J lost 0 bases, and 12 bases lay in between. CDR3 amino acids: CSARDSQSSGNTIYF. CDR3 nucleotides: TGCAGTGCTAGGGACAGCCAGAGCTCTGGAAACACCATATATTTT.

This rearrangement joins TRBV5-1 to TRBJ2-6, with D possibly TRBD1 on 6 matching bases. Germline V gene data show CDR1 as SGHRS and CDR2 as YFSETQ. Trimming cost V 0 bases and J 6 bases, with 10 bases left between them. CDR3 size: 15 residues. The CDR3 spells CASSLDTGQANVLTF. The CDR3 coding sequence is TGCGCCAGCAGCTTGGACACGGGACAGGCCAACGTCCTGACTTTC.

CDR3 protein: CASSLWASGGGNEQFF. DNA of the CDR3: TGTGCCAGCAGTTTATGGGCTAGCGGGGGAGGCAATGAGCAGTTCTTC. V usage is TRBV28 and J usage is TRBJ2-1; TRBD2 aligns across 10 bases. V shed 0 bases, J shed 6 bases, and the junction held 5 bases outside the gene matches. The CDR3 has 16 residues. The germline V gene has CDR1 MDHEN and CDR2 SYDVKM.

This clonotype was detected ten times or more. The genes are TRBV7-9 and TRBJ1-6; 7 nucleotides line up with TRBD1. CDR1 and CDR2 from the germline V gene are SEHNR and FQNEAQ (reference sequence). CDR3 length: 15 amino acids. V dropped 1 base and J dropped 8; count of bases not matched to a gene: 5. The CDR3 is CASSLDVTGYSPLHF. As DNA, the CDR3 is TGTGCCAGCAGCTTAGATGTGACAGGGTATTCACCCCTCCACTTT.

The table lists this clonotype with many counts. The V gene is TRBV5-6, the J gene TRBJ2-5, with 11 bases identical to TRBD2. Germline CDR1 and CDR2: SGHDT and YYEEEE. V gave up 4 bases and J gave up 0 bases; unmatched junction bases: 5. This CDR3 has 16 amino acids. CDR3 protein: CASSIPSGGYQETQYF. CDR3 in DNA: TGTGCCAGCAGCATCCCTAGCGGGGGGTACCAAGAGACCCAGTACTTC.

This clonotype was counted ten times or more. This chain uses TRBV18 with TRBJ2-1, with D uncertain. The CDR3 runs 14 residues. With 5 bases removed from V and 4 bases from J, the gap between germline ends came to 12 bases. In germline, CDR1 is KGHSH, CDR2 LQKENI. CDR3 residues: CASSTPWRYNEQFF. The CDR3 DNA reads TGTGCCAGCTCAACCCCTTGGCGGTACAATGAGCAGTTCTTC.

This clonotype was recorded at least ten times. The CDR3 DNA reads as TGTGCCAGCAGTTCCAGCGGGGGCCCCGGGGAGCTGTTTTTT. Amino acids: CASSSSGGPGELFF. The chain is built from TRBV27 and TRBJ2-2; TRBD2 matches at 8 bases. The CDR3 extends over 14 amino acids. V shed 4 bases and J 6 bases; nucleotides not matched to a gene: 4. Germline CDR1 reads MNHEY; CDR2 reads SMNVEV (reference sequence).

In this sample, this clonotype turned up many times. V gene TRBV5-1 combines with J gene TRBJ2-3, with D tentatively TRBD1 (6 bases). The V and J ends lost 0 bases and 0 bases respectively, with 8 bases between them. CDR3 length: 15 amino acids. Germline V gene sequence: CDR1 SGHRS, CDR2 YFSETQ. The CDR3 here is CASSLEGESTDTQYF. DNA for the CDR3: TGCGCCAGCAGCTTGGAGGGGGAGAGCACAGATACGCAGTATTTT.

This clonotype appeared a few times. The chain recombines TRBV20-1 with TRBJ2-5; maybe TRBD1 (6 bases). Trimming cost V 5 bases and J 5 bases, with 15 bases left between them. The CDR3 runs to 13 residues. Germline lookup yields CDR1 DFQATT and CDR2 SNEGSKA (reference sequence). In DNA, the CDR3 is TGCAGTGCTGCACGGACAGCCAGGGAGACCCAGTACTTC. Its translation: CSAARTARETQYF.

This clonotype was picked up many times. The chain combines TRBV20-1 with TRBJ2-1; 10 nucleotides align to TRBD2. The CDR3 is 20 amino acids. The ends lost 2 bases at V and 2 bases at J; junction bases unmatched: 18. Looked up from germline, CDR1 is DFQATT and CDR2 is SNEGSKA (reference sequence). In DNA form, the CDR3 reads TGCAGTGCTAGATCGGTCCGAGTAGCGGGGGGCCTTACTGCCTACAATGAGCAGTTCTTC. Translating it yields CSARSVRVAGGLTAYNEQFF.

The chain joins TRBV14 to TRBJ2-5, with 8 bases lining up with TRBD1. Germline CDR1 SGHDN, CDR2 FVKESK. V trimming: 4 bases; J trimming: 1 base; junction bases outside the gene matches: 8. The CDR3 sequence is 16 residues long. CDR3 sequence reads: CASSLRTGTSQETQYF. The DNA for the CDR3 is TGTGCCAGCAGCCTAAGGACAGGGACCTCCCAAGAGACCCAGTACTTC.

This clonotype was counted at least ten times. The V gene is TRBV2, the J gene TRBJ1-4; 9 bases are shared with TRBD1. CDR1 is SNHLY, CDR2 FYNNEI, per germline. V was pared by 5 bases and J by 7 bases, with 8 bases of the junction left unmatched. The CDR3 consists of 15 residues. The CDR3 DNA is TGTGCCAGCAGTAATAATGGACAGGGGCGTGAAAAACTGTTTTTT. Protein sequence: CASSNNGQGREKLFF.

This clonotype showed up many times. Here the CDR3 DNA reads TGTGCCAGCAGCCACCCCCGCACAGGGCCGGGGCAGTTCTTC. This translates into CASSHPRTGPGQFF. V is TRBV11-2 and J is TRBJ2-1, with D possibly being TRBD1 (6 bases). This CDR3 contains 14 residues. Germline CDR1 is SGHAT and CDR2 is FQNNGV. V was shortened by 5 bases and J by 12 bases, with 20 bases between the two germline ends.

This clonotype was counted ten times or more. The chain uses TRBV7-9 and TRBJ2-3, with no clear D. The CDR3 has 16 residues. The V end lost 5 bases, the J end lost 0 bases, and 15 bases lay between the germline ends. CDR1 and CDR2 from the germline V gene are SEHNR and FQNEAQ (reference sequence). CDR3 in amino acids: CASSHPSGGSTDTQYF. CDR3 nucleotide sequence: TGTGCCAGCAGCCACCCCTCAGGCGGAAGCACAGATACGCAGTATTTT.

This clonotype was recorded at least ten times. This rearrangement joins TRBV5-1 to TRBJ2-2; D not resolved. This CDR3 spans 14 amino acids. The V and J ends lost 1 base and 1 base respectively, with 5 bases between them. CDR1 and CDR2 from the germline V gene are SGHRS and YFSETQ. The CDR3 loop is CASSLSMNTGELFF. The CDR3 nucleotides are TGCGCCAGCAGCTTGTCCATGAACACCGGGGAGCTGTTTTTT.

This clonotype occurred many times. The CDR3 region is CSVQGGVFNSYNEQFF. In nucleotides, the CDR3 is TGCAGTGTACAGGGGGGGGTTTTTAACTCCTACAATGAGCAGTTCTTC. J is TRBJ2-1 and V is TRBV20-1, with D possibly matching TRBD1 (8 bases). Germline V gives CDR1 DFQATT, CDR2 SNEGSKA (reference sequence). The CDR3 contains 16 residues. V dropped 7 bases and J dropped 0 bases, with 19 bases sitting between them.

This clonotype was seen ten or more times. The genes are TRBV5-1 and TRBJ2-7; D tentatively reads TRBD1 or TRBD2 (6 bases each). CDR3 length equals 14 residues. Germline V gene lookup returns CDR1 SGHRS and CDR2 YFSETQ. V lost 3 bases, J lost 7 bases, and 17 bases lay in between. DNA of the CDR3: TGCGCCAGCAGCTCCTGGGACTCCCAGGGGGAGCAGTACTTC. This encodes CASSSWDSQGEQYF.

This clonotype occurred many times. A read error may produce the germline difference seen at one junction end. The rearrangement uses TRBV5-1 and TRBJ1-5; a weak D match, TRBD1 (6 bases). CDR1 and CDR2 (germline): SGHRS, YFSETQ. CDR3 length: 17 residues. CDR3 DNA sequence: TGTGCCAGGACAGAGAGAAAACCGGGGGGGTTCGGGCAGCCCCAGCATTTT. It specifies CARTERKPGGFGQPQHF.

This clonotype has a count of ten or more. The V and J genes are TRBV12-3 or TRBV12-4 and TRBJ2-5; D unresolved. V shed 3 bases and J shed 5 bases, with 13 bases lying between them. The CDR3 consists of 14 residues. This CDR3 is CASSLILSTETQYF. CDR3 sequence (DNA): TGTGCCAGCAGTTTGATCCTGTCAACGGAGACCCAGTACTTC.